Detailed here is one T cell receptor beta chain. Its antigen is unknown. This record comes from a study of CXCR3-negative and CXCR3-positive naive CD8 T cells. The overall study: Each library held about 1.5 +/- 0.3 million TRB reads, around 140 million in total. Regarding the study as a whole: Naive CXCR3-positive cells had TRB CDR3s more hydrophobic than those of CXCR3-negative naive cells. Surface CD5 matched across naive subsets, and TRB CDR3 properties served to infer TCR strength.

Germline values: CDR1 SGDLS, CDR2 YYNGEE. The CDR3 sequence is 13 residues long. Sorting was done in triplicate for each CD8+ T cell subset (roughly 320,000 cells each). The authors gated naive CD8+ T cells as CD45RO-CCR7+CD27+CD95-. Via 5' RACE with UMI labels, TRB cDNA libraries were prepared. TCRdb reworked the 5' RACE reads into one entry per CDR3 protein, no DNA. The sample totals about 150,000 distinct CDR3 sequences; its top ten clones hold around 0.5%. Source material: naive CXCR3+ CD8+ T cells from blood. Subset defined: CD45RO-CCR7+CD27+CD95- naive CD8+ T cells expressing CXCR3 (TNR3+). The origin of this receptor is a human donor in good health. Some clones in this sample may be carry-over from other donors' samples. This rearrangement joins TRBV9 to TRBJ2-1. The CDR3 sequence is CASSPVLFVEQFF.